This T cell receptor beta chain was sequenced during a study of lymphopenia after photon versus proton radiotherapy. Findings and caveats of the study: Oligoclonal CD8+ Temra expansion after nadir drove photon patients' diversity drop. Relative stability marked proton patients; photon patients lost diversity and naive cells. Authors raise, but do not show, better survival with proton therapy.

The ends lost 4 bases at V and 0 bases at J; junction bases unmatched: 10. The length of the CDR3 is 16 residues. Germline V gene sequence: CDR1 SGDLS, CDR2 YYNGEE. Repertoires were generated with immunoSEQ multiplex PCR, while TCRdb's copy carries only in-frame clones and drops some. The sample includes about 33,000 clones, about nine tenths of them seen just once. On this clone: The antigen is not known.

The receptor comes from a woman aged 50 to 60 with pancreatic cancer. This chain uses TRBV9 with TRBJ2-7; 7 bases fit TRBD2. Here the sequenced sample was peripheral blood, taken from a patient treated with photon-based radiotherapy. The CDR3 bases are TGTGCCAGCAGCAGGGGAGGGAAGGGGCCCTCCTACGAGCAGTACTTC. Translating gives CASSRGGKGPSYEQYF.